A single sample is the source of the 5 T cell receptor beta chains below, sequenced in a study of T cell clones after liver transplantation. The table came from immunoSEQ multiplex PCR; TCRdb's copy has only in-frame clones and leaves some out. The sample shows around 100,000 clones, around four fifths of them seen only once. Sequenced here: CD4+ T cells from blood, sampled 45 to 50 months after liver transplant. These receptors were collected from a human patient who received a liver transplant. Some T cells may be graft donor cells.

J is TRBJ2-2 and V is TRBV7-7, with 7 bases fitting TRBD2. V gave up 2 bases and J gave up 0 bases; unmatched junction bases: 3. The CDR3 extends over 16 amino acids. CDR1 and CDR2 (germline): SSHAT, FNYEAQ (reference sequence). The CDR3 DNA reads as TGTGCCAGCAGCTTAACAGCGGGACCGAACACCGGGGAGCTGTTTTTT. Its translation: CASSLTAGPNTGELFF. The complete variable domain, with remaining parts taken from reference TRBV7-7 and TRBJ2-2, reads GAGVSQSPRYKVTKRGQDVTLRCDPISSHATLYWYQQALGQGPEFLTYFNYEAQPDKSGLPSDRFSAERPEGSISTLTIQRTEQRDSAMYRCASSLTAGPNTGELFFGEGSRLTVL.

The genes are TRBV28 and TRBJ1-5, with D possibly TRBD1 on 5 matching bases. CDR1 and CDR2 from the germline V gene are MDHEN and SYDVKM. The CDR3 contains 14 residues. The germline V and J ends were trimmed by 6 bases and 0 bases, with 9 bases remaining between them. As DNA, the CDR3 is TGTGCCAGCAGCCGGGACGTTAGCAATCAGCCCCAGCATTTT. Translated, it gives CASSRDVSNQPQHF.

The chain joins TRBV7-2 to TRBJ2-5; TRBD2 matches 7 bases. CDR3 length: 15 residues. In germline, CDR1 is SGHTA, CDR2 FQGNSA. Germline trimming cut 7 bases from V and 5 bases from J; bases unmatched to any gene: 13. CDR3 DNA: TGTGCCAGCACCTTCGGAGGAGCGGGGAGTGAGACCCAGTACTTC. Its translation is CASTFGGAGSETQYF.

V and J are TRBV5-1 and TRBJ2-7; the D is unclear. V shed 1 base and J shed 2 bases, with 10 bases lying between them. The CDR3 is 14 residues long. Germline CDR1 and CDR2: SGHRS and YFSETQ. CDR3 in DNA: TGCGCCAGCAGCTTGTCGACAATCGCCTACGAGCAGTACTTC. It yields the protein CASSLSTIAYEQYF.

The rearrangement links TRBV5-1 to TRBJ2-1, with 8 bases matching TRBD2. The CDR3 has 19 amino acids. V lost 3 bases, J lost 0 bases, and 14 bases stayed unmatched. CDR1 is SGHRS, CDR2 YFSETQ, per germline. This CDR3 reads CASSWIPGLDKSSYNEQFF. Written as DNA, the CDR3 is TGCGCCAGCAGCTGGATACCGGGACTAGATAAAAGCTCCTACAATGAGCAGTTCTTC.